This TCR beta chain is drawn from a study of blood T cell repertoires in COVID-19 (dated by TCRdb to between 2020 and 2021). Study-wide context: Collaborator samples came from the United States, Italy and Spain and covered acute and convalescent phases of COVID-19. The prospective study material was composed of cDNA or gDNA derived from T cells, B-cell-depleted T cells, or PBMCs. Deeply sampled blood TCRbeta repertoires from subjects exposed to, actively infected with, or recovered from COVID-19 were included in the dataset. A freely available public database, intended as a resource for researchers studying the immune response to SARS-CoV-2, is where the repertoires were released. The samples were drawn from the first 160 participants of the ongoing ImmuneRACE study and from roughly 1,300 subjects provided by 6 global collaborators. A de-identified subject ID, COVID-19 status, age in years and sex were almost always included in the sample metadata. HLA class I and class II types, where available, came from metadata supplied by the sample provider rather than from assay-based typing.

Here is what the overall study found, with its caveats: Clinical and demographic metadata were provided uncurated, with the amount varying by source and participant.

A remark on this clone: The specificity of this receptor is unknown. Per-base qualities were not stored, and no clone one base away is much larger.

Each collaborating institution followed its own protocols to collect whole blood in K2EDTA tubes. Collaborator samples were shipped for TCRbeta analysis as frozen whole blood, isolated PBMCs, or DNA extracted from either sample type. TCRbeta CDR3 regions were amplified from genomic DNA using the immunoSEQ Assay, a bias-controlled multiplex PCR. In the original analysis: The number of nucleated cells in each sample was estimated by amplification of reference gene primers within the assay. Sequence reads were collapsed and filtered to measure the absolute abundance of every unique TCRbeta CDR3 rearrangement. Productive Simpson clonality was computed per sample as the square root of Simpson's diversity index over productive rearrangements. TCRdb holds this immuneACCESS table with in-frame rearrangements only. Some clones are missing; in checked studies, unresolved V genes explain under half, and the rest has no known cause. V and J calls and clone size are given by that table; D and trimming were obtained from the DNA. Counted in this sample were over 35,000 clones; around 80% of them appeared once. The ten largest account for less than 40% of the sample.

Unmatched junction bases come to 13, with V trimmed by 6 bases and J by 3 bases. CDR1 SEHNR and CDR2 FQNEAQ were looked up in the germline V gene (reference sequence). The CDR3 goes from the cysteine to the phenylalanine over 18 residues. Of the read, only the CDR3 DNA is kept; its 54 bases are in frame from base 1. Sequenced sample: peripheral blood. The source of this sequence is a man in his forties with active or convalescent COVID-19. The rearrangement combines TRBV7-9 with TRBJ2-7, with 14 bases in between that match TRBD2. The nucleotide sequence is TGTGCCAGCAGTTCCGGGACTAGCGGGAGAGGGGCTCTCTACGAGCAGTACTTC. It encodes CASSSGTSGRGALYEQYF.